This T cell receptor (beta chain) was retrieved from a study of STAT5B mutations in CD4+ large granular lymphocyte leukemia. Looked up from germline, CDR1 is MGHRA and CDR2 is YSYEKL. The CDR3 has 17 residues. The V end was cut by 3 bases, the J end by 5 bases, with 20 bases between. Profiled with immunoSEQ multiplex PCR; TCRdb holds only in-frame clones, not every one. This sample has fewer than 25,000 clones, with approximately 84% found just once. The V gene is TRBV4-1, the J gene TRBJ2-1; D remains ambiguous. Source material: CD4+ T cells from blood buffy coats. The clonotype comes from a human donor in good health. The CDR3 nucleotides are TGCGCCAGCAGCCAGTATCGGACCTACCCGGAGCACAATGAGCAGTTCTTC. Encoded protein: CASSQYRTYPEHNEQFF.